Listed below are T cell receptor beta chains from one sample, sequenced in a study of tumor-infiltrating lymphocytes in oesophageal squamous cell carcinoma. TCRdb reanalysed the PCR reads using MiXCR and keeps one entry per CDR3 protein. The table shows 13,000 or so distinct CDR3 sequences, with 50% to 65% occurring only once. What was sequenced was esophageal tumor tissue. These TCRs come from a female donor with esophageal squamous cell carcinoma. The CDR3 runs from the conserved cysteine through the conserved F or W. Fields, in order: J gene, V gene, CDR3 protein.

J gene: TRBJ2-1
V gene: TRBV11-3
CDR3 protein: CASSLERGEQFF

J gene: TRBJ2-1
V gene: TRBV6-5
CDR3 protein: CASSYDRGHRPYNEQFF

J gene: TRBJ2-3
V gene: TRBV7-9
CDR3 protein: CASSLARADTQYF

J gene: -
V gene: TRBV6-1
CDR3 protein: CASSDGTGGIEQFF

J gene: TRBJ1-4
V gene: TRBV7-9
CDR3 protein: CASSSTTGPNEKLFF

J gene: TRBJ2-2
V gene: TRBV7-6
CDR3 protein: CASSFSRLTGELFF

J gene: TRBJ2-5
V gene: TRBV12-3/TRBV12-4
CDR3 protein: CASSRLAGRETQYF

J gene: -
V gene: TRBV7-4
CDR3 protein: CASRGTSGKGNSYNEQYF

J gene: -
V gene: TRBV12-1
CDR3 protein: CASSLLLGLAGFYEQYF

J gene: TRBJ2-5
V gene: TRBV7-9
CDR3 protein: CACGLQETQYF

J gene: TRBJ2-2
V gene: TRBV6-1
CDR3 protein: CASSFWTGVDRELFF

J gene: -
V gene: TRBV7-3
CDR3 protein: CASSLGQGLETQYF

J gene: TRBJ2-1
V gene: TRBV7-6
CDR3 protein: CASSRGSGIYNEQFF

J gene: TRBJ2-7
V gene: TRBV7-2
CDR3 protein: CASSPGTSSYEQYF

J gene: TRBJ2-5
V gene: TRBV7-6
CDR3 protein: CASSPLQGAGGTQYF

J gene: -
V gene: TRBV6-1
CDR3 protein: CASTITSGEQFF

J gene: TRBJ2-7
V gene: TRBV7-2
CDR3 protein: CASSSGSGGYNEQYF

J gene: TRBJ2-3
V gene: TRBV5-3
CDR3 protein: CASRRTGDTQYF

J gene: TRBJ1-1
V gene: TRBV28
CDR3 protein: CASSPSGGGQNTEAFF

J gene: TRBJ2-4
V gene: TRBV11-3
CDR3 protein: CASRDTRGGTSSTSF

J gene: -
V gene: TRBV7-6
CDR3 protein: CASSSMDFSGEQYF

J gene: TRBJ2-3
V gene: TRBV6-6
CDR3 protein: CASSERAGTSTDTQYF

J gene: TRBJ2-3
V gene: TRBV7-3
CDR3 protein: CASSLRASGGTSTDTQYF

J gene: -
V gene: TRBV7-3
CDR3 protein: CASSSTGQGSNEQFF